These 10 T cell receptor beta chains were all obtained from the same sample, sequenced in a study of blood T cells in healthy people across ages. A J-beta primer mix and a sample-barcoded 5' primer were used in a second PCR of roughly 6 to 12 cycles. TCRdb re-analysed the 5' RACE reads in MiXCR, keeping a single row per CDR3 protein. Of some 1.4 million distinct CDR3 sequences listed, 40% to 50% are singletons. The sequencing input was blood. Every receptor here comes from a woman between 18 and 29 years old in good health.

This clonotype was seen only a few times. The chain joins TRBV12-3 or TRBV12-4 to TRBJ1-2, with a weak D call TRBD1 (5 bases). V lost 6 bases and J lost 3, with 11 bases in between. This CDR3 spans 13 amino acids. CDR3 nucleotides: TGTGCCAGCAGCCCAGAGGGGTACTATGGCTACACCTTC. This gives the protein CASSPEGYYGYTF.

The CDR3 is CASSLGEGRNEQFF. In DNA, the CDR3 is TGCGCCAGCAGCTTGGGGGAGGGCCGAAATGAGCAGTTCTTC. V and J are TRBV5-1 and TRBJ2-1; the match to TRBD2 covers 7 bases. With 0 bases clipped from V and 7 bases from J, the junction kept 4 bases outside the gene matches. The CDR3 consists of 14 residues. Per the germline V gene, CDR1 is SGHRS and CDR2 is YFSETQ.

This clonotype appeared many times. The chain combines TRBV12-3 or TRBV12-4 with TRBJ2-1; tentatively, D is TRBD1 (7 bases). The V end lost 5 bases, the J end lost 7 bases, and 12 bases lay between the germline ends. CDR3 length equals 13 residues. The CDR3 loop reads CASSTPGGNEQFF. Written as DNA, the CDR3 is TGTGCCAGCAGTACCCCAGGGGGGAATGAGCAGTTCTTC.

This clonotype has ten or more counts. The junction and the germline gene differ at one end; a read error may be behind it. This chain connects TRBV5-1 to TRBJ2-7; possible D gene TRBD1, 6 bases. Looked up from germline, CDR1 is SGHRS and CDR2 is YFSETQ. This CDR3 has 14 residues. For the CDR3, the DNA is TGTGCCAGCAGTTTAACAGGGCCCTCCTACGAGCAGTACTTC. It encodes CASSLTGPSYEQYF.

This chain uses TRBV9 with TRBJ2-7; 10 bases align to TRBD2. This CDR3 is built from 16 residues. V shed 0 bases, J shed 3 bases, and the junction held 6 bases outside the gene matches. Germline CDR1 and CDR2: SGDLS and YYNGEE. CDR3 sequence reads: CASSVAMASGSYEQYF. CDR3 coding DNA: TGTGCCAGCAGCGTAGCTATGGCTAGCGGGAGCTACGAGCAGTACTTC.

This clonotype occurred many times. This chain connects TRBV3-1 to TRBJ2-1; D is uncertain. Trimming removed 3 bases from V and 5 bases from J, with 2 bases in between. Germline V CDR1 and CDR2: LGHDT, YNNKEL (reference sequence). The CDR3 is 11 amino acids. CDR3 DNA sequence: TGTGCCAGCAGCCACAACAATGAGCAGTTCTTC. Translated: CASSHNNEQFF.

This clonotype was observed a few times. The chain uses TRBV7-2 and TRBJ1-5; the match to TRBD1 covers 8 bases. This CDR3 has 16 residues. Germline V lookup: CDR1 SGHTA, CDR2 FQGNSA. The V gene end was trimmed by 5 bases and the J gene end by 4 bases; junction bases not matched to a gene: 10. Written as DNA, the CDR3 is TGTGCCAGCAGCCAGGGAGGGACAGGCGGGAATCAGCCCCAGCATTTT. Amino acid sequence: CASSQGGTGGNQPQHF.

J is TRBJ2-2 and V is TRBV4-1; D is perhaps TRBD1 or TRBD2 (5 bases each). Germline assignment: CDR1 MGHRA and CDR2 YSYEKL. This CDR3 comprises 16 residues. Trimming left V 1 base short and J 5 bases short, with 14 bases between. The CDR3 protein is CASSQVGTRATGELFF. The CDR3 DNA sequence: TGCGCCAGCAGCCAAGTTGGGACCCGAGCTACCGGGGAGCTGTTTTTT.

This clonotype was seen a handful of times. The J gene is TRBJ2-3, the V gene TRBV5-1; TRBD2 is a possible D gene (6 bases). Trimming pared 5 bases from V and 5 bases from J, leaving 15 bases between. The CDR3 spans 14 residues. Germline loops: CDR1 SGHRS, CDR2 YFSETQ. This CDR3 is CASSSMWGEDTQYF. In DNA form, the CDR3 reads TGCGCCAGCAGTTCCATGTGGGGGGAAGATACGCAGTATTTT.

The rearrangement joins TRBV3-1 to TRBJ2-1; 10 bases fit TRBD2. V dropped 5 bases and J dropped 6; count of bases not matched to a gene: 10. This CDR3 has 16 residues. Germline CDR1 is LGHDT and CDR2 is YNNKEL (reference sequence). This CDR3 reads CASSDQSGGAVNEQFF. The DNA for the CDR3 is TGTGCCAGCAGCGACCAGAGCGGGGGGGCCGTCAATGAGCAGTTCTTC.